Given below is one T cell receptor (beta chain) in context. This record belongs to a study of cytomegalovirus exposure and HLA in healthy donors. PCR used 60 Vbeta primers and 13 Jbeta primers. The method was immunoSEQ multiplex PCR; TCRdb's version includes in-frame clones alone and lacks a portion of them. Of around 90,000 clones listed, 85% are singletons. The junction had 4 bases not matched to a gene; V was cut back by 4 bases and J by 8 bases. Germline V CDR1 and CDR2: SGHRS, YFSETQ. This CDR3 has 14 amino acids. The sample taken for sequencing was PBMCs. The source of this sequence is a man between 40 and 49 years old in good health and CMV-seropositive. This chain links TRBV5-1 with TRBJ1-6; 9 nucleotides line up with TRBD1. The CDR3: CASSPGQGYSPLHF. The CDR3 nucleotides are TGCGCCAGCAGCCCGGGACAGGGTTATTCACCCCTCCACTTT.